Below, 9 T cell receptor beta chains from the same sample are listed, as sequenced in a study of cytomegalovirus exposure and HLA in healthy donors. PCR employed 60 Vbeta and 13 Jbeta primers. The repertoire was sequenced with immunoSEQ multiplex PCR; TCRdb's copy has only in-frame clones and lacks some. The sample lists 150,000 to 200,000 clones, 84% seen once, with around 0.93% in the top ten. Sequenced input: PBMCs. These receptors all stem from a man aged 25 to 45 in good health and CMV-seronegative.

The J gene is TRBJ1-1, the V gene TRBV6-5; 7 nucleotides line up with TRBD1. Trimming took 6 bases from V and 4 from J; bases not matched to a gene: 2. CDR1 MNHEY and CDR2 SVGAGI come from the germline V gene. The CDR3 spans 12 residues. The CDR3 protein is CASRHRGTEAFF. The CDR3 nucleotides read TGTGCCAGCAGGCACAGGGGCACTGAAGCTTTCTTT.

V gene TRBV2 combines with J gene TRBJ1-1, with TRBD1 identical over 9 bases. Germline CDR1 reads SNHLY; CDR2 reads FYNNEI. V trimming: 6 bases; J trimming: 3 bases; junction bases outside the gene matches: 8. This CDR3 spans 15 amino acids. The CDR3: CASSSGWTGDTEAFF. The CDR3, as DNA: TGTGCCAGCAGCTCGGGTTGGACAGGGGACACTGAAGCTTTCTTT. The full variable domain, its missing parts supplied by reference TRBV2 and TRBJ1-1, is EPEVTQTPSHQVTQMGQEVILRCVPISNHLYFYWYRQILGQKVEFLVSFYNNEISEKSEIFDDQFSVERPDGSNFTLKIRSTKLEDSAMYFCASSSGWTGDTEAFFGQGTRLTVV.

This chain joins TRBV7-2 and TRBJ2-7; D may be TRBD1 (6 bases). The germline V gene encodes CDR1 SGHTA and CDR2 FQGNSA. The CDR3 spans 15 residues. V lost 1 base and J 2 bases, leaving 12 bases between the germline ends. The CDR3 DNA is TGTGCCAGCAGCTTAGTTCCAGGGGCCACCTACGAGCAGTACTTC. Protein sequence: CASSLVPGATYEQYF.

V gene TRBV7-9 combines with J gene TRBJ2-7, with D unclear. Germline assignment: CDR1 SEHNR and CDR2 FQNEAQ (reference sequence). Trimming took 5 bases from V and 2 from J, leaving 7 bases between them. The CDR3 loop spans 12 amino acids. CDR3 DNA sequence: TGTGCCAGCAGCCCACGGGCCTACGAGCAGTACTTC. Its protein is CASSPRAYEQYF.

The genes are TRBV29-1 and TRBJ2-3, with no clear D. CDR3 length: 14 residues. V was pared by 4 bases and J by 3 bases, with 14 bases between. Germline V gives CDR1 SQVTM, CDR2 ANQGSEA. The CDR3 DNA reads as TGCAGCGTTGGGCTCGGAACAGAAACAGATACGCAGTATTTT. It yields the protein CSVGLGTETDTQYF.

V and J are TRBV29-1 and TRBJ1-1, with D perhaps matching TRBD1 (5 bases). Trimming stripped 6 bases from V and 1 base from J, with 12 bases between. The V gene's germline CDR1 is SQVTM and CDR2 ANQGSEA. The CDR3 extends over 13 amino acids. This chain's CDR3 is CSVETRENTEAFF. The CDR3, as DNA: TGCAGCGTGGAAACCAGGGAGAACACTGAAGCTTTCTTT.

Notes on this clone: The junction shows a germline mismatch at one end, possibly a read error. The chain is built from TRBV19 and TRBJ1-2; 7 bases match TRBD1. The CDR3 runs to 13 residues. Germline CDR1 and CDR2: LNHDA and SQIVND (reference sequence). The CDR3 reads CASSIGPTGPLAF. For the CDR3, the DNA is TGTGCCAGTAGTATAGGCCCGACAGGGCCTTTGGCCTTC.

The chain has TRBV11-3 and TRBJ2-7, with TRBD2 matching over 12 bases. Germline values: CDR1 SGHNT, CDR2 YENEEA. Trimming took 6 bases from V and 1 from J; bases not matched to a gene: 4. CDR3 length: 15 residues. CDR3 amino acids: CASSSSGRESYEQYF. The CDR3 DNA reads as TGTGCCAGCAGTTCTAGCGGGAGGGAATCCTACGAGCAGTACTTC. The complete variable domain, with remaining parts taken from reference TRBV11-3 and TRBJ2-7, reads EAGVVQSPRYKIIEKKQPVAFWCNPISGHNTLYWYLQNLGQGPELLIRYENEEAVDDSQLPKDRFSAERLKGVDSTLKIQPAELGDSAVYLCASSSSGRESYEQYFGPGTRLTVT.

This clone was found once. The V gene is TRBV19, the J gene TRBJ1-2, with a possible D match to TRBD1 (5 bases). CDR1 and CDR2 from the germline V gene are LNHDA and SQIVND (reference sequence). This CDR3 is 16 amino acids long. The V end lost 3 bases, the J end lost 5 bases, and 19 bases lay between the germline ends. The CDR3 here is CASSILDSSSLYGYTF. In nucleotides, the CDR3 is TGTGCCAGTAGTATTCTTGACAGCTCTAGTCTTTATGGCTACACCTTC.